Listed below are T cell receptor beta chains from one sample, sequenced in a study of human CD8 memory T cell subsets. With the 5' RACE reads reprocessed, TCRdb shows one record per CDR3 protein and no DNA. The table lists roughly 10,000 distinct CDR3 sequences, with around 16% in the top ten. The sequenced sample was CD8+ T cells from PBMCs. Receptor source: a human donor in good health. The CDR3 runs from the conserved cysteine through the conserved F or W. The size entry is marked missing in some rows and otherwise reads once, few, many or a size class.

j_gene | v_gene | abundance | CDR3aa
TRBJ1-1 | TRBV7-2 | . | CASSSGTAVNTEAFF
TRBJ2-5 | TRBV29-1 | medium-sized | CSVANRGPRETQYF
TRBJ1-1 | TRBV11-2 | medium-sized | CASSIGRVYEAFF
TRBJ1-2 | TRBV5-5 | . | CASSPGGGGKQDYGYTF
TRBJ2-1 | TRBV28 | medium-sized | CASSLSAYGEQFF
TRBJ1-1 | TRBV6-4 | . | CASSARGLGNTEAFF
TRBJ2-5 | TRBV6-5 | . | CASKGVGQETQYF
TRBJ2-7 | TRBV7-9 | large | CASRPSSLGEQYF
TRBJ2-3 | TRBV24-1 | . | CATSRGIYTPDTQYF
TRBJ1-2 | TRBV19 | . | CASSIDGGSNYGYTF
TRBJ2-1 | TRBV13 | . | CASSLAPQGGTGNEQFF
TRBJ1-5 | TRBV5-6 | . | CASSLFGDQPQHF
TRBJ2-7 | TRBV7-9 | . | CASSLGSGDEQYF
TRBJ2-4 | TRBV15 | . | CATSRAGTVGIQYF
TRBJ1-1 | TRBV7-9 | medium-sized | CASEILEGSPEAFF
TRBJ2-1 | TRBV9 | . | CASSPDINEQFF
TRBJ2-1 | TRBV7-3 | . | CASSSQSGDGDEQFF
TRBJ1-3 | TRBV28 | . | CASSLFVEYGNTIYF
TRBJ2-5 | TRBV6-5 | . | CASSYQLAVQETQYF
TRBJ2-1 | TRBV28 | . | CASSLTFPSYNEQFF
TRBJ2-7 | TRBV6-6 | . | CASTLQTRPYEQYF
TRBJ2-5 | TRBV6-5 | . | CASSSPFGSVGETQYF
TRBJ2-7 | TRBV29-1 | . | CSVDFRGVSGTIEQYF
TRBJ1-2 | TRBV29-1 | . | CSVEVPTYGYTF
TRBJ2-5 | TRBV20-1 | . | CSASMDHQETQYF
TRBJ2-1 | TRBV19 | . | CASSIRSGGDNNEQFF
TRBJ2-7 | TRBV28 | . | CASNPGLFYEQYF
TRBJ1-1 | TRBV21-1 | . | CASSNSQENTEAFF
TRBJ1-4 | TRBV19 | . | CASSMRLGNEKLFF
TRBJ2-3 | TRBV20-1 | . | CSAPTGLAVSTDTQYF
TRBJ2-1 | TRBV27 | . | CASSLRSPQGLNEQFF
TRBJ2-7 | TRBV4-2 | . | CASSQQDRTYEQYF
TRBJ2-7 | TRBV2 | . | CASSDPYLIEDQPYEQYF
TRBJ2-2 | TRBV7-9 | . | CASRMRDPNTGELFF
TRBJ2-5 | TRBV24-1 | . | CATSDFLAGQEETQYF
TRBJ2-3 | TRBV5-1 | . | CASETGTVSTDTQYF
TRBJ2-3 | TRBV7-9 | . | CASSPGAGGAQYF
TRBJ2-2 | TRBV18 | . | CASSPTGGNTGELFF
TRBJ1-2 | TRBV5-1 | medium-sized | CASSDPRTGYAGYTF
TRBJ1-5 | TRBV3-1 | . | CASSQDMWAGGNNQPQHF
TRBJ2-2 | TRBV7-8 | . | CASSFLGELFF
TRBJ2-1 | TRBV28 | . | CASSFTTGTNEQFF
TRBJ2-3 | TRBV6-2/TRBV6-3 | . | CASSYFTDTQYF
TRBJ1-1 | TRBV5-1 | . | CASSDFRGLAEAFF
TRBJ2-3 | TRBV2 | . | CASSEKASEADTQYF
TRBJ1-1 | TRBV6-5 | medium-sized | CASSYYGTGNTEAFF
TRBJ2-3 | TRBV11-2 | . | CASTPPRFGTDTQYF
TRBJ2-5 | TRBV12-3/TRBV12-4 | . | CASSPETHQETQYF
TRBJ2-7 | TRBV7-9 | . | CASSLGRGAFNEQYF
TRBJ2-3 | TRBV5-6 | . | CASSLGQGAIDTQYF
TRBJ2-1 | TRBV19 | medium-sized | CASSPSGGASYNEQFF
TRBJ2-2 | TRBV27 | . | CASSSSQELFF
TRBJ1-1 | TRBV12-3/TRBV12-4 | medium-sized | CASKLRTASTEAFF
TRBJ2-7 | TRBV6-6 | . | CASSSPGTLPYEQYF
TRBJ2-7 | TRBV20-1 | . | CSARDSLSSYEQYF
TRBJ2-5 | TRBV6-1 | . | CASSGQGLEETQYF
TRBJ1-1 | TRBV19 | . | CASLGNTEAFF
TRBJ2-7 | TRBV7-9 | . | CASSLGGLGTATDEQYF
TRBJ2-7 | TRBV24-1 | . | CATSDFAHEQYF
TRBJ2-5 | TRBV6-5 | . | CASSYASGGETQYF